Listed below are T cell receptor beta chains from one sample, sequenced in a study of blood T cell repertoires in COVID-19. The repertoire was sequenced with immunoSEQ multiplex PCR; TCRdb's copy has only in-frame clones and lacks some. The data contain approximately 440,000 clones, 70% to 90% of them seen just once; the ten biggest clones take up approximately 12%. What was sequenced was peripheral blood. The origin of the receptors is a woman aged 50 to 60 with COVID-19, enrolled during active disease. CDR3s include the opening cysteine and the closing phenylalanine or tryptophan. A D gene is named only where the DNA matches it firmly. Size tells how often a clone was seen (once, few, many) or the class of an expanded clone, and some rows leave it out.

D gene,J gene,CDR3 length,clone size,V gene,CDR3 protein,CDR3 DNA
-,TRBJ1-1,14,-,TRBV7-3,CASSYAGGWTEAFF,TGTGCCAGCAGTTACGCGGGGGGTTGGACTGAAGCTTTCTTT
TRBD1,TRBJ1-2,14,once,TRBV9,CASSVGGQGFGYTF,TGTGCCAGCAGCGTAGGAGGACAGGGGTTTGGCTACACCTTC
-,TRBJ2-1,13,-,TRBV30,CAWTPGHPGGRFF,TGTGCCTGGACCCCCGGACATCCGGGCGGACGGTTCTTC
TRBD1,TRBJ2-3,17,-,TRBV15,CATSRARQGPPADTQYF,TGTGCCACCAGCAGAGCGAGACAGGGGCCCCCCGCAGATACGCAGTATTTT
-,TRBJ1-6,14,-,TRBV5-5,CASSLDRFDSPLHF,TGTGCCAGCAGCCTCGACAGATTCGATTCACCCCTCCACTTT
-,TRBJ2-3,19,-,TRBV4-2,CASSQDIWAQHTRTDTQYF,TGTGCCAGCAGCCAAGATATTTGGGCTCAACATACTCGCACAGATACGCAGTATTTT
-,TRBJ1-2,20,-,TRBV21-1,CASSKAAKGAGSGPNYGYTF,TGTGCCAGCAGCAAAGCCGCAAAGGGCGCAGGGTCCGGCCCTAACTATGGCTACACCTTC
TRBD1,TRBJ1-1,14,-,TRBV11-2,CASSKGQGNTEAFF,TGTGCCAGCAGCAAGGGACAGGGTAACACTGAAGCTTTCTTT
-,TRBJ2-3,14,-,TRBV28,CASTPGEGVDTQYF,TGTGCCAGCACACCCGGGGAGGGGGTGGATACGCAGTATTTT
-,TRBJ1-2,15,-,TRBV19,CASRESGTLGTGYTF,TGTGCCAGTCGCGAAAGCGGGACCCTCGGGACTGGCTACACCTTC
-,TRBJ1-3,13,few,TRBV10-2,CASESDSGNTIYF,TGCGCCAGCGAGTCTGACAGTGGAAACACCATATATTTT
-,TRBJ2-2,17,-,TRBV11-2,CASSLVRVSANTGELFF,TGTGCCAGCAGCTTAGTTAGGGTTAGCGCGAACACCGGGGAGCTGTTTTTT
-,TRBJ1-2,13,-,TRBV6-5,CASSRTTNYGYTF,TGTGCCAGCAGCCGAACTACTAACTATGGCTACACCTTC
-,TRBJ2-6,16,-,TRBV10-3,CAISETEGSGANVLTF,TGTGCCATCAGTGAAACTGAGGGATCTGGGGCCAACGTCCTGACTTTC
-,TRBJ1-6,15,-,TRBV2,CASRGLMKRNSPLHF,TGTGCCAGCAGGGGCTTGATGAAAAGGAATTCACCCCTCCACTTT
-,TRBJ1-2,14,-,TRBV5-1,CASSRPGEDYGYTF,TGCGCCAGCAGTCGCCCGGGTGAGGACTATGGCTACACCTTC
-,TRBJ2-1,14,-,TRBV30,CAWAAGVSYNEQFF,TGTGCCTGGGCCGCCGGGGTGTCCTACAATGAGCAGTTCTTC
TRBD1,TRBJ1-2,13,-,TRBV10-2,CASTLQGGYGYTF,TGCGCCAGCACTCTCCAGGGGGGCTATGGCTACACCTTC
TRBD1,TRBJ1-1,10,-,TRBV6-5,CASGDSEAFF,TGTGCCAGCGGGGACAGTGAAGCTTTCTTT
-,TRBJ1-1,13,-,TRBV5-6,CASSFQGSNEAFF,TGTGCCAGCAGCTTTCAGGGATCGAATGAAGCTTTCTTT
-,TRBJ2-3,16,-,TRBV7-2,CASSLALAGLTDTQYF,TGTGCCAGCAGCTTAGCGCTGGCGGGACTCACAGATACGCAGTATTTT
TRBD2,TRBJ2-7,14,once,TRBV5-1,CASSLERGTYEQYF,TGCGCCAGCAGCTTGGAGCGGGGAACCTACGAGCAGTACTTC
TRBD2,TRBJ2-3,13,-,TRBV2,CASSRGGRDTQYF,TGTGCCAGCAGCCGGGGGGGAAGAGATACGCAGTATTTT